These 17 T cell receptor beta chains came from one sample sequenced in a study of CD8 T cells in Susac syndrome. RNA totalling about 0.45 to 1 ug underwent reverse transcription with random hexamers. TCRdb processed the immunoSEQ multiplex PCR reads anew with MiXCR; each CDR3 protein has one entry. In the table there are some 110,000 distinct CDR3 sequences, 90% to 95% of which are singletons. The sequenced sample consisted of CD4+ T cells from PBMCs. Receptors were obtained from a human donor with multiple sclerosis.

This chain connects TRBV7-2 to TRBJ1-2, with a weak D call TRBD1 (5 bases). Trimming pared 1 base from V and 1 base from J, leaving 10 bases between. The germline V gene encodes CDR1 SGHTA and CDR2 FQGNSA. CDR3 length: 15 residues. The CDR3 loop is CASSLETALNYGYTF. The CDR3 DNA follows: TGTGCCAGCAGCTTAGAGACAGCCCTTAACTATGGCTACACCTTC. The whole variable domain, filled in from reference TRBV7-2 and TRBJ1-2, reads GAGVSQSPSNKVTEKGKDVELRCDPISGHTALYWYRQSLGQGLEFLIYFQGNSAPDKSGLPSDRFSAERTGGSVSTLTIQRTQQEDSAVYLCASSLETALNYGYTFGSGTRLTVV.

V gene TRBV6-2 or TRBV6-3 combines with J gene TRBJ1-5, with D maybe TRBD1 (6 bases). Germline-derived CDR1 and CDR2 are MNHEY and SVGEGT. Trimming pared 2 bases from V and 0 bases from J, leaving 8 bases between. The CDR3 extends over 15 amino acids. In DNA form, the CDR3 reads TGTGCCAGCAGTTACGAGACAGGTAGCAATCAGCCCCAGCATTTT. Translating it yields CASSYETGSNQPQHF.

This rearrangement joins TRBV7-9 to TRBJ2-3; D remains ambiguous. The length of the CDR3 is 15 residues. Germline CDR1 is SEHNR and CDR2 is FQNEAQ (reference sequence). Trimming removed 2 bases from V and 0 bases from J, with 9 bases in between. CDR3 coding DNA: TGTGCCAGCAGCTTACGAGCCCCGAGCACAGATACGCAGTATTTT. This gives the protein CASSLRAPSTDTQYF. The full variable domain, in which reference TRBV7-9 and TRBJ2-3 provide the parts outside the CDR3, is DTGVSQNPRHKITKRGQNVTFRCDPISEHNRLYWYRQTLGQGPEFLTYFQNEAQLEKSRLLSDRFSAERPKGSFSTLEIQRTEQGDSAMYLCASSLRAPSTDTQYFGPGTRLTVL.

The chain has TRBV4-2 and TRBJ1-2; possibly TRBD1 for D (6 bases). The CDR3 totals 16 residues. Germline CDR1 LGHNA, CDR2 YNFKEQ. The germline V and J ends were trimmed by 1 base and 4 bases, with 16 bases remaining between them. The CDR3 bases are TGTGCCAGCAGCCAAGCCGGGACATCTGGACTCTATGGCTACACCTTC. Encoded protein: CASSQAGTSGLYGYTF.

The chain has TRBV6-1 and TRBJ2-5; 10 bases match TRBD2. The CDR3 has 15 residues. Germline V gene lookup returns CDR1 MNHNS and CDR2 SASEGT. V shed 1 base and J 5 bases; nucleotides not matched to a gene: 4. The CDR3 coding sequence is TGTGCCAGCAGTGAAGTTAGCGGGGGGTTCGAGACCCAGTACTTC. It specifies CASSEVSGGFETQYF.

The V and J genes are TRBV5-1 and TRBJ2-2, with 10 bases fitting TRBD2. CDR3 length: 16 amino acids. With V trimmed by 0 bases and J by 3 bases, 2 bases remained unmatched. Per the germline V gene, CDR1 is SGHRS and CDR2 is YFSETQ. The CDR3 DNA is TGCGCCAGCAGCTTGGGGACTAGCGGTTACACCGGGGAGCTGTTTTTT. Translating it yields CASSLGTSGYTGELFF. Full variable domain (rest looked up from reference TRBV5-1 and TRBJ2-2): KAGVTQTPRYLIKTRGQQVTLSCSPISGHRSVSWYQQTPGQGLQFLFEYFSETQRNKGNFPGRFSGRQFSNSRSEMNVSTLELGDSALYLCASSLGTSGYTGELFFGEGSRLTVL.

The J gene is TRBJ1-5, the V gene TRBV2, with D possibly TRBD1 on 6 matching bases. From germline, CDR1 is SNHLY and CDR2 FYNNEI. V was pared by 6 bases and J by 4 bases, with 13 bases between. The CDR3 is 14 residues long. The CDR3 here is CASRLGTYNQPQHF. In DNA, the CDR3 is TGTGCCAGCAGGTTGGGGACATATAATCAGCCCCAGCATTTT.

The J gene is TRBJ1-4, the V gene TRBV7-3; no definite D call. This CDR3 comprises 13 residues. Germline CDR1 SGHTA, CDR2 FQGTGA. V was trimmed by 8 bases and J by 4 bases, leaving 11 bases between them. The CDR3 DNA reads as TGTGCCAGCGCCAGAAATCATAATGAAAAACTGTTTTTT. Encoded protein: CASARNHNEKLFF.

The chain combines TRBV3-1 with TRBJ2-1; either TRBD1 or TRBD2 may fit D (5 bases each). The CDR3 extends over 14 amino acids. Germline V lookup: CDR1 LGHDT, CDR2 YNNKEL (reference sequence). The V gene lost 7 bases and the J gene lost 8 bases, with 18 bases spanning the gap. CDR3 protein: CASTRMSVGDEQFF. The DNA of the CDR3 is TGTGCCAGCACCAGGATGTCCGTGGGGGATGAGCAGTTCTTC.

V gene TRBV3-1 combines with J gene TRBJ1-5; no firm D call. The CDR3 has 14 residues. The V gene's germline CDR1 is LGHDT and CDR2 YNNKEL (reference sequence). V lost 2 bases, J lost 0 bases, and 5 bases lay in between. CDR3 sequence: CASSQQYSNQPQHF. The CDR3 region has the DNA TGTGCCAGCAGCCAACAGTATAGCAATCAGCCCCAGCATTTT.

CDR3 sequence reads: CASSLMTGDGGYTF. In DNA form, the CDR3 reads TGTGCCAGCAGCCTAATGACAGGGGATGGCGGCTACACCTTC. The chain is built from TRBV14 and TRBJ1-2; 8 nucleotides match TRBD1. Germline loops: CDR1 SGHDN, CDR2 FVKESK. This CDR3 is 14 amino acids long. The junction had 9 bases not matched to a gene; V was cut back by 4 bases and J by 8 bases.

This clonotype was detected once. The chain has TRBV3-1 and TRBJ2-3; 13 bases agree with TRBD2. Germline CDR1 and CDR2: LGHDT and YNNKEL (reference sequence). V lost 4 bases to trimming and J lost 0 bases; unmatched junction nucleotides: 4. The CDR3 consists of 17 residues. The DNA for the CDR3 is TGTGCCAGCAGCCCACGGACTAGCGGGGGAAGCACAGATACGCAGTATTTT. This codes for CASSPRTSGGSTDTQYF.

DNA for the CDR3: TGTGCCAGCAGATCGACAGGGTCAACTAATGAAAAACTGTTTTTT. This sequence encodes CASRSTGSTNEKLFF. The J gene is TRBJ1-4, the V gene TRBV6-5; TRBD1 matches 7 bases. J was trimmed by 0 bases and V by 6 bases; bases with no gene match: 4. The CDR3 runs to 15 residues. Germline V lookup: CDR1 MNHEY, CDR2 SVGAGI.

The V and J genes are TRBV12-3 or TRBV12-4 and TRBJ2-2, with 8 nucleotides matching TRBD1. This CDR3 contains 14 residues. V shed 5 bases and J 5 bases; nucleotides not matched to a gene: 4. CDR3: CASSQNRGTGELFF. DNA for the CDR3: TGTGCCAGCAGTCAAAACAGGGGGACCGGGGAGCTGTTTTTT.

The J gene is TRBJ1-6, the V gene TRBV4-1, with TRBD1 as a possible D gene (5 bases). Germline V gene data show CDR1 as MGHRA and CDR2 as YSYEKL. This CDR3 comprises 15 residues. V gave up 0 bases and J gave up 6 bases, with 9 bases separating them. DNA of the CDR3: TGCGCCAGCAGCCAAGACAGGGCCCTTAATTCACCCCTCCACTTT. Amino acid sequence: CASSQDRALNSPLHF.

The chain employs TRBV3-1 and TRBJ1-5, with D possibly TRBD1 on 6 matching bases. V was cut by 5 bases and J by 4 bases, with 9 bases left in between. This CDR3 is 13 amino acids long. Germline loops: CDR1 LGHDT, CDR2 YNNKEL (reference sequence). DNA of the CDR3: TGTGCCAGCAGCTGGAGGGGGAATCAGCCCCAGCATTTT. As protein: CASSWRGNQPQHF. The full variable domain, its missing parts supplied by reference TRBV3-1 and TRBJ1-5, is DTAVSQTPKYLVTQMGNDKSIKCEQNLGHDTMYWYKQDSKKFLKIMFSYNNKELIINETVPNRFSPKSPDKAHLNLHINSLELGDSAVYFCASSWRGNQPQHFGDGTRLSIL.

This sequence joins TRBV30 and TRBJ2-5; 8 nucleotides agree with TRBD1. V was clipped by 8 bases and J by 2 bases; unmatched bases: 4. There are 12 residues in the CDR3. Germline V gene sequence: CDR1 GTSNPN, CDR2 SVGIG (reference sequence). CDR3 DNA: TGTGCCGGACAGGGTCCACAAGAGACCCAGTACTTC. Encoded protein: CAGQGPQETQYF.